Listed below are T cell receptor beta chains from one sample, sequenced in a study of Ad26.COV2.S vaccination and SARS-CoV-2 variants. Measured with immunoSEQ multiplex PCR; TCRdb has only the in-frame clones, and not every one. Found here are hundreds of thousands of clones, around 86% of them singletons; the top ten hold roughly 3.1%. The sequencing here drew on peripheral blood, taken in a trial of Ad26.COV2.S vaccine versus placebo. The source of these receptors is a person between 18 and 65 years old who received the Ad26.COV2.S COVID-19 vaccine or a placebo. Each CDR3 is given with its conserved first and last residue. A D gene is named only where the DNA matches it firmly. Size tells how often a clone was seen (once, few, many) or the class of an expanded clone, and some rows leave it out.

clone size,V gene,J gene,D gene,CDR3 DNA,CDR3 protein
once,TRBV6-1,TRBJ2-3,TRBD2,TGTGCCAGCAGGGAAACGAGCGGGGGGGCCGCAGATACGCAGTATTTT,CASRETSGGAADTQYF
-,TRBV27,TRBJ1-1,-,TGTGCCAGCAGTTTTGCGAGGGGCACTGAAGCTTTCTTT,CASSFARGTEAFF
-,TRBV2,TRBJ2-7,TRBD1,TGTGCCAGCAGTCAAGTCGGGCAGGGGGTAAGCGAGCAGTACTTC,CASSQVGQGVSEQYF
-,TRBV21-1,TRBJ1-3,-,TGTGCCAGCAGCAATTCACCCTGGACTGCTCCGGGAGGAAACACCATATATTTT,CASSNSPWTAPGGNTIYF
-,TRBV7-2,TRBJ1-5,TRBD1,TGTGCCAGCAGCTTAGTGTGGACAGGGGGCAGCGGCAATCAGCCCCAGCATTTT,CASSLVWTGGSGNQPQHF
-,TRBV15,TRBJ2-7,-,TGTGCCACCAGCACTAGCCGGGACTCCTACGAGCAGTACTTC,CATSTSRDSYEQYF
-,TRBV2,TRBJ1-1,-,TGTGCCAGCGATCGACAGCGGGCTTTCTTT,CASDRQRAFF
-,TRBV3-1/TRBV3-2,TRBJ2-1,-,TGTGCCAGCAGCGAGGAGGGAGAAAGGTCCTACAATGAGCAGTTCTTC,CASSEEGERSYNEQFF
-,TRBV18,TRBJ1-4,-,TGTGCCAGCTCACAGACTGGGACGGGTTCGGGAGAAAAACTGTTTTTT,CASSQTGTGSGEKLFF
-,TRBV5-1,TRBJ1-1,TRBD1,TGCGCCAGCAGCTTAGGGGACAGGGGATTTACTGAAGCTTTCTTT,CASSLGDRGFTEAFF
-,TRBV6-5,TRBJ1-2,TRBD1,TGTGCCAGCAGTACTGGACAGGGTACTGGCTACACCTTC,CASSTGQGTGYTF
-,TRBV7-7,TRBJ2-1,-,TGTGCTAGCAGCCCAGCCGGGACGGCTTACAATGAGCAGTTCTTC,CASSPAGTAYNEQFF
-,TRBV9,TRBJ2-1,TRBD1,TGTGCCAGCAGCGTAGGGGGACAGGGAAGAGAGAATGAGCAGTTCTTC,CASSVGGQGRENEQFF
-,TRBV5-6,TRBJ2-3,TRBD1,TGTGCCAGCAGCGAGATAATACAGGGGACCAACACAGATACGCAGTATTTT,CASSEIIQGTNTDTQYF
-,TRBV7-2,TRBJ2-3,TRBD2,TGTGCCAGCTCCCCGACTAGCGGGGGGAATACGCAGTATTTT,CASSPTSGGNTQYF
-,TRBV27,TRBJ2-1,TRBD2,TGTGCCAGCGCTAGCGGGTCCTACAATGAGCAGTTCTTC,CASASGSYNEQFF
few,TRBV7-9,TRBJ1-2,TRBD1,TGTGCCAGCAGCCCCATGGACAGGGGGCCTAACTATGGCTACACCTTC,CASSPMDRGPNYGYTF
-,TRBV7-2,TRBJ1-2,-,TGTGCCAGCAGCTTAGCGGGTTTCATCCAGGGGTATGGCTACACCTTC,CASSLAGFIQGYGYTF
-,TRBV6-1,TRBJ1-5,-,TGTGCCAGCAGTGAACGGGTGAGGGCGGTTGCTCAGCCCCAGCATTTT,CASSERVRAVAQPQHF
-,TRBV7-9,TRBJ2-1,-,TGTGCCAGCAGCTTAGGATTTAGGAGGGCGTCCTACAATGAGCAGTTCTTC,CASSLGFRRASYNEQFF
-,TRBV30,TRBJ2-5,-,TGTGCCTGGAGTTCAGGCCAAGAGACCCAGTACTTC,CAWSSGQETQYF
once,TRBV4-1,TRBJ1-2,TRBD1,TGCGCCAGCAGCCAAGAACACGGGACAGTCTCTAACTATGGCTACACCTTC,CASSQEHGTVSNYGYTF
-,TRBV5-1,TRBJ2-5,-,TGCGCCAGCAGCTCCCTGGGGGAAGAGACCCAGTACTTC,CASSSLGEETQYF
-,TRBV25-1,TRBJ2-2,-,TGTGCCAGCAAGCCAGGGGCCGGGGAGCTGTTTTTT,CASKPGAGELFF
once,TRBV11-2,TRBJ1-1,TRBD1,TGTGCCAGCAGCTTCCTACAGGGGCCGAACACTGAAGCTTTCTTT,CASSFLQGPNTEAFF
-,TRBV29-1,TRBJ2-2,TRBD2,TGCAGCGCACCCGGGAGGAGAGCCGGGGAGCTGTTTTTT,CSAPGRRAGELFF
-,TRBV9,TRBJ2-5,-,TGTGCCAGCAGCGCTCCCTTAGGGCAAGAGACCCAGTACTTC,CASSAPLGQETQYF
-,TRBV12-3/TRBV12-4,TRBJ2-1,TRBD2,TGTGCCAGCACCCTTAGCGGGGACGAGCAGTTCTTC,CASTLSGDEQFF
-,TRBV11-2,TRBJ1-5,-,TGTGCCAGCAGCTCGGACAGTGGAAGCAATCAGCCCCAGCATTTT,CASSSDSGSNQPQHF
-,TRBV5-6,TRBJ1-5,-,TGTGCCAGCAGCTCCGAGATGACAGGCAATCAGCCCCAGCATTTT,CASSSEMTGNQPQHF
-,TRBV6-5,TRBJ1-6,-,TGTGCCAGCACCGCTCAGGGCACCTATAATTCACCCCTCCACTTT,CASTAQGTYNSPLHF
-,TRBV5-1,TRBJ1-3,TRBD1,TGCGCCAGCAGCTCCTTCTCAGGGGGCGGGAGAAACACCATATATTTT,CASSSFSGGGRNTIYF
-,TRBV6-4,TRBJ2-5,-,TGTGCCAGCAGTGATCCCGGACTCCACCAAGAGACCCAGTACTTC,CASSDPGLHQETQYF
-,TRBV18,TRBJ1-1,-,TGTGCCAGCTCAACCGGGACGAACGTGAACACTGAAGCTTTCTTT,CASSTGTNVNTEAFF
-,TRBV7-8,TRBJ1-1,-,TGTGCCAGCAGCTTAGCAGTCAGAGAGTCTTGGCCTGAAGCTTTCTTT,CASSLAVRESWPEAFF
-,TRBV5-4,TRBJ1-3,TRBD1,TGTGCCAGCAGCATCGGGGGGAAAATTGACAGGGTTGGAAACACCATATATTTT,CASSIGGKIDRVGNTIYF
-,TRBV5-1,TRBJ2-7,-,TGCGCCAGCAGCTTGGACAGCTCTAGCTCCTACGAGCAGTACTTC,CASSLDSSSSYEQYF
-,TRBV5-6,TRBJ1-2,TRBD1,TGTGCCAGCAGCGCTAGGACAGGGGGCGATCGGCTATATGGCTACACCTTC,CASSARTGGDRLYGYTF
once,TRBV5-4,TRBJ2-3,-,TGTGCCAGCAGCCAGGATATTTCGACTACCTCTAGCACAGATACGCAGTATTTT,CASSQDISTTSSTDTQYF
-,TRBV19,TRBJ1-1,-,TGTGCCAGTAGTTTAGCAATGAACACTGAAGCTTTCTTT,CASSLAMNTEAFF
-,TRBV19,TRBJ2-2,TRBD1,TGTGCCAGTAGGGCTAGGACAGGGGGATACACCGGGGAGCTGTTTTTT,CASRARTGGYTGELFF
-,TRBV6-1,TRBJ2-1,-,TGTGCCAGCAGTGAAAGTGGTTACGGGGGCCGAAGCAATGAGCAGTTCTTC,CASSESGYGGRSNEQFF
-,TRBV6-5,TRBJ2-7,TRBD1,TGTGCCACCCAGCCGGGACAGGGCCCCTACGAGCAGTACTTC,CATQPGQGPYEQYF
-,TRBV7-2,TRBJ2-7,TRBD1,TGTGCCAGCAGCTCGTACCAGGGGGCAGCCTACGAGCAGTACTTC,CASSSYQGAAYEQYF
-,TRBV11-2,TRBJ2-1,TRBD2,TGTGCCAGCAGGCCCCCGGGGCTAGCGGGGAACAATGAGCAGTTCTTC,CASRPPGLAGNNEQFF
-,TRBV12-5,TRBJ1-2,-,TGTGCTAGTGGCCTCCGGGCCCCTCGCTTTGGCTACACCTTC,CASGLRAPRFGYTF
few,TRBV19,TRBJ1-1,-,TGTGCCAGTAGTATGTCAGGGGTGGCTGAAGCTTTCTTT,CASSMSGVAEAFF
-,TRBV24-1,TRBJ2-3,TRBD2,TGTGCCACCCCCGCCCTGGCGGGGGTTACAGATACGCAGTATTTT,CATPALAGVTDTQYF
-,TRBV13,TRBJ1-6,TRBD1,TGTGCCAGCAGCTTAGGCGGGGACAGGGCCCTCCACTTT,CASSLGGDRALHF
-,TRBV4-3,TRBJ2-1,-,TGCGCCAGCAGCCAAGATTCGACCAACCCCTACAATGAGCAGTTCTTC,CASSQDSTNPYNEQFF
-,TRBV5-1,TRBJ2-1,TRBD2,TGCGCCAGCAGCCTGGGACTAGCGGGGGGCCTAAACAATGAGCAGTTCTTC,CASSLGLAGGLNNEQFF
-,TRBV27,TRBJ1-5,-,TGTGCCAGCAGACCCCTAAGAGGGCCCCAGCATTTT,CASRPLRGPQHF
-,TRBV30,TRBJ2-2,TRBD2,TGTGCCTGGAGTAGACTAGCGGGGGCTGGCGGGGAGCTGTTTTTT,CAWSRLAGAGGELFF
-,TRBV6-4,TRBJ1-1,-,TGTGCCAGCAGAGACAGTGGAAACACTGAAGCTTTCTTT,CASRDSGNTEAFF
once,TRBV7-6,TRBJ1-2,TRBD1,TGTGCCAGCAGCCCGAGAATGGGTACAGGGGAAGGCTACACCTTC,CASSPRMGTGEGYTF
-,TRBV3-1/TRBV3-2,TRBJ1-6,TRBD1,TGTGCCAGCAGCCAAATAGGGGGCGACGAGTCAGGTTCACCCCTCCACTTT,CASSQIGGDESGSPLHF
-,TRBV19,TRBJ1-4,TRBD1,TGTGCCAGTAGTCCCGACAGGGGTGGAGAAAAACTGTTTTTT,CASSPDRGGEKLFF
-,TRBV5-1,TRBJ1-4,-,TGCGCCAGCAGCTTGGCTACAGGGACTAATGAAAAACTGTTTTTT,CASSLATGTNEKLFF
-,TRBV11-3,TRBJ2-2,-,TGTGCCAGCAGCTTAGGGATCCGAACCGGGGAGCTGTTTTTT,CASSLGIRTGELFF